These 24 T cell receptor beta chains were all obtained from the same sample, sequenced in a study of T-cell memory formation after mild COVID-19. One entry per CDR3 protein results from TCRdb running MiXCR on the 5' RACE reads. The sample shows approximately 260,000 distinct CDR3 sequences, about a sixth of them seen only once. The specimen was PBMCs or a T cell subset sorted from them (not recorded which). Every receptor here comes from a man aged 18 to 30 who had mild COVID-19 (a few samples of this study predate the infection). Cell type and time point are not known.

The V and J genes are TRBV27 and TRBJ2-3; D remains ambiguous. The CDR3 loop spans 13 amino acids. Trimming cost V 4 bases and J 4 bases, with 9 bases left between them. Germline V gene sequence: CDR1 MNHEY, CDR2 SMNVEV (reference sequence). The CDR3 DNA reads TGTGCCAGCAGTTACACTGGTGCAGATACGCAGTATTTT. Protein: CASSYTGADTQYF.

This clonotype showed up just a few times. The chain has TRBV7-6 and TRBJ2-1; D is perhaps TRBD1 (5 bases). The germline V gene encodes CDR1 SGHVS and CDR2 FNYEAQ. The V gene lost 3 bases and the J gene lost 6 bases, with 12 bases spanning the gap. The CDR3 sequence is 14 residues long. The chain's CDR3 is CASSFVGQGNEQFF. The DNA for the CDR3 is TGTGCCAGCAGCTTTGTTGGTCAGGGCAATGAGCAGTTCTTC.

V is TRBV29-1 and J is TRBJ2-2, with 7 bases identical to TRBD1. The germline V gene has CDR1 SQVTM and CDR2 ANQGSEA. This CDR3 comprises 14 residues. Unmatched junction bases numbered 6, after V lost 6 bases and J lost 2 bases. The CDR3 nucleotides are TGCAGCGTAACAGACAGGGACAACACCGGGGAGCTGTTTTTT. Its translation: CSVTDRDNTGELFF.

This clonotype was picked up a small number of times. The V gene is TRBV20-1, the J gene TRBJ2-7; no definite D call. Germline CDR1 DFQATT, CDR2 SNEGSKA (reference sequence). V gave up 2 bases and J gave up 0 bases, with 5 bases separating them. This CDR3 is built from 12 residues. The CDR3 DNA reads as TGCAGTGCTAGACGGCCCTCCTACGAGCAGTACTTC. Its protein is CSARRPSYEQYF.

The sample holds many counts of this clonotype. This chain joins TRBV19 and TRBJ1-6; D unresolved. This CDR3 has 13 amino acids. In germline, CDR1 is LNHDA, CDR2 SQIVND (reference sequence). Trimming shortened V by 7 bases and J by 2 bases, and 6 bases separated the two germline ends. The CDR3 spells CASNRAYNSPLHF. The CDR3 DNA sequence: TGTGCCAGTAACCGAGCCTATAATTCACCCCTCCACTTT.

The V call is TRBV4-3, the J call TRBJ2-4, with 7 bases matching TRBD2. This CDR3 region has 13 residues. The germline CDR1 and CDR2 sequences are LGHNA and YSLEER. Trimming took 0 bases from V and 15 from J; bases not matched to a gene: 8. The CDR3 sequence is CASSQEKAGRRYF. DNA for the CDR3: TGCGCCAGCAGCCAAGAAAAAGCGGGGAGGCGGTACTTC.

The chain employs TRBV5-1 and TRBJ1-2, with 8 bases aligning to TRBD1. Germline V lookup: CDR1 SGHRS, CDR2 YFSETQ. The CDR3 is made up of 14 amino acids. V lost 4 bases, J lost 4 bases, and 6 bases stayed unmatched. The CDR3: CASSPETGVYGYTF. The CDR3, as DNA: TGCGCCAGCAGCCCGGAGACAGGGGTCTATGGCTACACCTTC.

The V and J genes are TRBV4-3 and TRBJ2-3; D unresolved. The CDR3 extends over 16 amino acids. In germline, CDR1 is LGHNA, CDR2 YSLEER. Trimming left V 0 bases short and J 0 bases short, with 10 bases between. For the CDR3, the DNA is TGCGCCAGCAGCCAAGATATAAAAGGTAGCACAGATACGCAGTATTTT. Residues: CASSQDIKGSTDTQYF.

There are a few counts of this clonotype. This chain connects TRBV20-1 to TRBJ2-7, with no clear D. V was cut by 3 bases and J by 4 bases, with 16 bases left in between. Germline V lookup: CDR1 DFQATT, CDR2 SNEGSKA (reference sequence). CDR3 size: 14 residues. CDR3 region: CSASRSPSGYEQYF. The CDR3 DNA reads as TGCAGTGCTAGTCGGTCCCCGTCAGGATACGAGCAGTACTTC.

The sample holds many counts of this clonotype. The genes are TRBV18 and TRBJ2-7, with 7 nucleotides matching TRBD1. V trimming: 5 bases; J trimming: 4 bases; junction bases outside the gene matches: 2. Germline V gives CDR1 KGHSH, CDR2 LQKENI. The CDR3 runs 12 residues. CDR3 residues: CASSGTAYEQYF. CDR3 bases: TGTGCCAGCTCAGGGACAGCGTACGAGCAGTACTTC.

The rearrangement uses TRBV25-1 and TRBJ2-5; 8 bases fit TRBD2. The CDR3 is made up of 16 amino acids. Trimming at V came to 2 bases and at J to 2 bases, leaving 7 bases not matched to a gene. Germline V lookup: CDR1 MGHDK, CDR2 SYGVNS. In nucleotides, the CDR3 is TGTGCCAGCAGTGAACAATGGGGACTAGGGCAAGAGACCCAGTACTTC. Translating it yields CASSEQWGLGQETQYF.

The rearrangement links TRBV14 to TRBJ1-1; TRBD1 matches at 9 bases. Per germline, CDR1 SGHDN and CDR2 FVKESK. Trimming at V came to 3 bases and at J to 3 bases, leaving 5 bases not matched to a gene. This CDR3 spans 15 amino acids. CDR3: CASSHRRDRDTEAFF. In DNA form, the CDR3 reads TGTGCCAGCAGCCATCGACGGGACAGGGACACTGAAGCTTTCTTT.

The table lists this clonotype with a few counts. This chain connects TRBV18 to TRBJ1-3; D call uncertain. This CDR3 has 14 residues. V was clipped by 4 bases and J by 0 bases, with 7 bases between them. Germline values: CDR1 KGHSH, CDR2 LQKENI. CDR3 DNA: TGTGCCAGCTCACAACAGAGCTCTGGAAACACCATATATTTT. This gives the protein CASSQQSSGNTIYF.

In its sample, this clonotype was seen a few times. This chain joins TRBV5-4 and TRBJ1-1, with D maybe TRBD1 (5 bases). The CDR3 sequence is 14 residues long. The V gene lost 3 bases and the J gene lost 1 base, with 10 bases spanning the gap. The germline V gene encodes CDR1 SGHNT and CDR2 YYREEE (reference sequence). The CDR3 region has the DNA TGTGCCAGCAGCTCCAGGGTGCAGAACACTGAAGCTTTCTTT. Translating gives CASSSRVQNTEAFF.

In this sample, this clonotype turned up a few times. The V call is TRBV5-1, the J call TRBJ1-1; the D is unclear. CDR1 SGHRS and CDR2 YFSETQ come from the germline V gene. The CDR3 contains 14 residues. V was shortened by 0 bases and J by 2 bases, with 8 bases between the two germline ends. The CDR3 DNA is TGCGCCAGCAGCTTGGCCAGGAGTAACACTGAAGCTTTCTTT. Translating it yields CASSLARSNTEAFF.

The chain joins TRBV6-2 or TRBV6-3 to TRBJ2-3; D is uncertain. Trimming shortened V by 6 bases and J by 5 bases, and 24 bases separated the two germline ends. The CDR3 is 17 residues long. Germline V gene lookup returns CDR1 MNHEY and CDR2 SVGEGT. The DNA of the CDR3 is TGTGCCAGCAGCTCCGCCAGCCTACGGAATCGGAAAGATACGCAGTATTTT. Translation gives CASSSASLRNRKDTQYF.

This clonotype was seen a handful of times. The rearrangement links TRBV7-8 to TRBJ2-1, with 11 bases aligning to TRBD2. Trimming took 3 bases from V and 4 from J; bases not matched to a gene: 8. Germline values: CDR1 SGHVS, CDR2 FQNEAQ. This CDR3 has 17 amino acids. The CDR3 is CASSFQLAGDTYNEQFF. The CDR3 DNA follows: TGTGCCAGCAGCTTCCAACTAGCGGGGGACACTTACAATGAGCAGTTCTTC.

In this sample, this clonotype turned up many times. In DNA, the CDR3 is TGTGCCAGCAGCTTAGGGCCCCCCGGGGGCACTGAAGCTTTCTTT. This codes for CASSLGPPGGTEAFF. The chain employs TRBV5-5 and TRBJ1-1, with a tentative D call TRBD1 (5 bases). The CDR3 spans 15 residues. Trimming took 2 bases from V and 4 from J, leaving 15 bases between them. Germline CDR1 SGHKS, CDR2 YYEKEE (reference sequence).

This clonotype was observed a few times. This sequence joins TRBV6-6 and TRBJ2-5; 9 nucleotides align to TRBD1. J lost 4 bases, V lost 5 bases, and 5 bases had no gene match. Germline CDR1 and CDR2: MNHNY and SVGAGI (reference sequence). The CDR3 consists of 14 residues. The CDR3 nucleotides are TGTGCCAGCAGTGACACAGGGGGCCGAGAGACCCAGTACTTC. Protein sequence: CASSDTGGRETQYF.

This clonotype has just a few counts. The chain links TRBV5-1 to TRBJ2-7; 9 nucleotides line up with TRBD1. The CDR3 loop spans 18 amino acids. Germline lookup yields CDR1 SGHRS and CDR2 YFSETQ. V gave up 2 bases and J gave up 4 bases; unmatched junction bases: 16. CDR3 region: CASSFGSAGTGGAYEQYF. CDR3 nucleotides: TGCGCCAGCAGCTTCGGCTCGGCGGGTACAGGGGGCGCGTACGAGCAGTACTTC.

The rearrangement uses TRBV28 and TRBJ1-1; TRBD1 might be the D (5 bases). Trimming cost V 5 bases and J 4 bases, with 20 bases left between them. Germline loops: CDR1 MDHEN, CDR2 SYDVKM. The CDR3 spans 16 residues. CDR3 loop: CASSPPRGGKGTEAFF. CDR3 DNA: TGTGCCAGCAGTCCTCCTCGGGGGGGAAAAGGCACTGAAGCTTTCTTT.

This clonotype appeared a few times. The chain employs TRBV6-5 and TRBJ2-7; 8 positions agree with TRBD1. Germline V gives CDR1 MNHEY, CDR2 SVGAGI. The V segment lost 4 bases and the J segment 4 bases; nucleotides outside the gene matches: 6. The CDR3 is 14 amino acids. In nucleotides, the CDR3 is TGTGCCAGCAGTTCCAGGGGGCGCGGGTACGAGCAGTACTTC. Translation gives CASSSRGRGYEQYF.

The table lists this clonotype with many counts. V gene TRBV4-3 combines with J gene TRBJ1-2; D remains unclear. The CDR3 contains 15 residues. V lost 0 bases and J lost 4, with 12 bases in between. Germline CDR1 and CDR2: LGHNA and YSLEER. This CDR3 is CASSQDNSALYGYTF. The CDR3 coding sequence is TGCGCCAGCAGCCAAGATAATTCAGCCCTCTATGGCTACACCTTC.

This clonotype occurred a few times. The J gene is TRBJ2-5, the V gene TRBV7-6, with a possible D match to TRBD2 (7 bases). CDR1 is SGHVS and CDR2 is FNYEAQ in the germline V gene. The CDR3 length is 14 residues. Trimming pared 1 base from V and 4 bases from J, leaving 10 bases between. The CDR3: CASSLGGGRETQYF. The CDR3 bases are TGTGCCAGCAGCTTAGGGGGGGGCCGAGAGACCCAGTACTTC.